These 7 T cell receptor beta chains came from one sample sequenced in a study of blood T cell repertoires in COVID-19. Only in-frame clones appear in the TCRdb table, and some are missing; sequencing was by immunoSEQ multiplex PCR. The data hold 130,000 or so clones, with about 81% observed a single time. The specimen was peripheral blood. These receptors were collected from a woman over 75 with acute or convalescent COVID-19.

This clone was found once. This chain joins TRBV6-5 and TRBJ2-1; 7 bases match TRBD1. The CDR3 totals 15 residues. From germline, CDR1 is MNHEY and CDR2 SVGAGI. Unmatched junction bases numbered 19, after V lost 5 bases and J lost 15 bases. CDR3: CASSSRQGGSGVSFF. The DNA of the CDR3 is TGTGCCAGCAGTAGCAGACAGGGTGGTTCAGGGGTATCGTTCTTC.

This clone was observed a few times. CDR3 coding DNA: TGCGCCAGCAGCTTACGGGACACTCCTAACTATGGCTACACCTTC. Translated: CASSLRDTPNYGYTF. The V call is TRBV5-1, the J call TRBJ1-2; a weak D match, TRBD1 (6 bases). CDR1 is SGHRS and CDR2 is YFSETQ in the germline V gene. Trimming stripped 2 bases from V and 0 bases from J, with 11 bases between. The CDR3 covers 15 residues.

The J gene is TRBJ2-5, the V gene TRBV6-5, with D possibly TRBD1 on 5 matching bases. The CDR3 totals 13 residues. Trimming left V 6 bases short and J 1 base short, with 9 bases between. Germline CDR1 MNHEY, CDR2 SVGAGI. CDR3 bases: TGTGCCAGCAGCCGGACACTCCAAGAGACCCAGTACTTC. It specifies CASSRTLQETQYF.

The J gene is TRBJ2-1, the V gene TRBV5-1; 9 positions agree with TRBD1. The junction had 12 bases not matched to a gene; V was cut back by 0 bases and J by 5 bases. From germline, CDR1 is SGHRS and CDR2 YFSETQ. This CDR3 has 18 amino acids. The CDR3 protein is CASSLGGVGQGLNNEQFF. The CDR3 coding sequence is TGCGCCAGCAGCTTGGGGGGTGTGGGACAGGGATTAAACAATGAGCAGTTCTTC.

The rearrangement joins TRBV23-1 to TRBJ1-5, with TRBD1 identical over 9 bases. TRBV23-1 is an ORF for which the function is uncertain. The length of the CDR3 is 18 residues. Germline trimming cut 6 bases from V and 3 bases from J; bases unmatched to any gene: 15. CDR3 protein: CASSPVSRRDRDNQPQHF. The CDR3 DNA sequence: TGCGCCAGCAGCCCGGTTTCTCGCCGGGACAGGGACAATCAGCCCCAGCATTTT.

This clone was picked up a small number of times. V usage is TRBV19 and J usage is TRBJ2-7; 9 bases match TRBD2. Germline lookup yields CDR1 LNHDA and CDR2 SQIVND (reference sequence). V was pared by 4 bases and J by 5 bases, with 6 bases of the junction left unmatched. CDR3 length: 14 residues. The CDR3 sequence: CASSTPGLANEQYF. The CDR3 coding sequence is TGTGCCAGTAGTACCCCGGGACTAGCAAACGAGCAGTACTTC.

The chain joins TRBV6-5 to TRBJ1-4, with D perhaps TRBD1 (5 bases). The CDR3 contains 13 residues. CDR1 MNHEY and CDR2 SVGAGI come from the germline V gene. Trimming cost V 8 bases and J 5 bases, with 12 bases left between them. In DNA form, the CDR3 reads TGTGCCAGCTCAGGGCGGAGAAATGAAAAACTGTTTTTT. Amino acids: CASSGRRNEKLFF.